The TCR beta chain under discussion was sequenced for a study of T cells in Graves' hyperthyroidism and ophthalmopathy. CDR3 length equals 15 residues. With regard to this clonotype: The junction shows a germline mismatch at one end, possibly a read error.

Using RNA transcripts as the source, TCR beta CDR3 regions were amplified. First-round RT-PCR with HTBI primers amplified the TCR CDR3 region. TCRdb independently ran MiXCR on the multiplex PCR reads; one entry per CDR3 protein. This table has approximately 870,000 distinct CDR3 sequences, 35% to 40% appearing once. The chain employs TRBV12-3 or TRBV12-4 and TRBJ2-3, with a possible D match to TRBD2 (6 bases). The sample comprised blood. The source of this sequence is a young man with Graves' hyperthyroidism. DNA for the CDR3: TGTGCCAGCAGCTTAGCGGCTCGTAGCACAGATACGCAGTATTTT. Encoded protein: CASSLAARSTDTQYF.